The 6 T cell receptor beta chains listed next were all sequenced from one sample in a study of blood T cell repertoires in COVID-19. Clones were sequenced by immunoSEQ multiplex PCR, and TCRdb holds only the in-frame ones, with some missing. Altogether a few hundred thousand clones are present, about 85% being singletons, with the ten largest covering less than 6%. Sequencing was performed on PBMCs or T cells enriched from blood (not recorded which). The receptors come from a woman in her 30s who had recovered from COVID-19.

The chain joins TRBV18 to TRBJ1-5; D remains ambiguous. Germline V gene sequence: CDR1 KGHSH, CDR2 LQKENI. Trimming took off 6 bases at V and 1 base at J, with 10 bases between the two ends. CDR3 length: 14 amino acids. The CDR3 DNA sequence: TGTGCCAGCTCCGGAGGGAACAGCAATCAGCCCCAGCATTTT. Amino acids: CASSGGNSNQPQHF.

The rearrangement links TRBV6-2 or TRBV6-3 to TRBJ1-2; D is unresolved. Germline CDR1 and CDR2: MNHEY and SVGEGT. Trimming cost V 4 bases and J 14 bases, with 20 bases left between them. CDR3 size: 13 residues. CDR3 DNA: TGTGCCAGCAGTTGGACGGCCCACTCGGGAGGTACCTTC. This sequence encodes CASSWTAHSGGTF.

This chain connects TRBV19 to TRBJ1-2; TRBD1 might be the D (6 bases). The CDR3 is 17 residues long. Germline CDR1 is LNHDA and CDR2 is SQIVND (reference sequence). Trimming stripped 6 bases from V and 4 bases from J, with 24 bases between. CDR3 protein: CASSPGVDHLILYGYTF. CDR3 DNA sequence: TGTGCCAGTAGCCCAGGGGTGGATCACCTTATTCTCTATGGCTACACCTTC. Combining the CDR3 with reference TRBV19 and TRBJ1-2 gives the whole variable domain DGGITQSPKYLFRKEGQNVTLSCEQNLNHDAMYWYRQDPGQGLRLIYYSQIVNDFQKGDIAEGYSVSREKKESFPLTVTSAQKNPTAFYLCASSPGVDHLILYGYTFGSGTRLTVV.

The V and J genes are TRBV6-5 and TRBJ1-1; no clear D gene. Germline V gene data show CDR1 as MNHEY and CDR2 as SVGAGI. Trimming took off 10 bases at V and 0 bases at J, with 9 bases between the two ends. The CDR3 is 12 amino acids. CDR3 in amino acids: CATTRVNTEAFF. In DNA, the CDR3 is TGTGCCACCACGCGGGTGAACACTGAAGCTTTCTTT.

The J gene is TRBJ1-2, the V gene TRBV30, with 8 bases aligning to TRBD1. Germline values: CDR1 GTSNPN, CDR2 SVGIG (reference sequence). There are 14 residues in the CDR3. V shed 2 bases, J shed 4 bases, and the junction held 6 bases outside the gene matches. DNA of the CDR3: TGTGCCTGGAGTAGGGACAGGAGAATCTATGGCTACACCTTC. Protein sequence: CAWSRDRRIYGYTF. The full variable domain, rest sourced from reference TRBV30 and TRBJ1-2, is SQTIHQWPATLVQPVGSPLSLECTVEGTSNPNLYWYRQAAGRGLQLLFYSVGIGQISSEVPQNLSASRPQDRQFILSSKKLLLSDSGFYLCAWSRDRRIYGYTFGSGTRLTVV.

This clone came up once. The V and J genes are TRBV2 and TRBJ1-3; the D is unclear. CDR1 SNHLY and CDR2 FYNNEI come from the germline V gene. The CDR3 sequence is 15 residues long. With 5 bases removed from V and 1 base from J, the gap between germline ends came to 12 bases. CDR3 region: CASSSGSLSGNTIYF. The CDR3 DNA reads TGTGCCAGCAGTTCCGGGTCCCTATCTGGAAACACCATATATTTT.